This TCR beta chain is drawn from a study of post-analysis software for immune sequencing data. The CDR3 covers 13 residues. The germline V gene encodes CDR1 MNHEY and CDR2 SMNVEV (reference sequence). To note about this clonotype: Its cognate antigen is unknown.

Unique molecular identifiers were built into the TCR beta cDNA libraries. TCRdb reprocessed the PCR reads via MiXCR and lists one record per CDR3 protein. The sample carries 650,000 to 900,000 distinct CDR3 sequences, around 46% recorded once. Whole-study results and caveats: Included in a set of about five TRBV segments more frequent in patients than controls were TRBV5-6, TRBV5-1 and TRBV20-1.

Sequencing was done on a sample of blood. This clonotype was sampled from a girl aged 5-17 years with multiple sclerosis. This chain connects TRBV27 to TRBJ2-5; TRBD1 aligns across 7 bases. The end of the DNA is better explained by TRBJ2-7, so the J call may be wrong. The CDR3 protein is CASTGGRGDEQYF. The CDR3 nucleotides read TGTGCCAGCACAGGGGGACGGGGTGACGAGCAGTACTTC.